The present entry profiles one T cell receptor beta chain with its context. Its binding antigen is unknown. The input lacks base qualities; no much larger clone sits a single base away. The cohort consisted of hundreds of healthy bone marrow donors. At the time of sampling, all cohort members were nominally healthy, though unrecorded immune exposures were likely present. The donor was CMV seronegative and was included in the group of several hundred seronegative cohort members. Each donor provided a peripheral blood sample, and peripheral blood mononuclear cells were used for TCR beta sequencing. Genomic DNA was extracted from the blood cell samples with the Qiagen DNeasy Blood Extraction Kit. This record belongs to a study of cytomegalovirus exposure and HLA in healthy donors (dated by TCRdb to about 2017). Broadly, across the study: According to an earlier analysis of a few hundred of the donors, about 190 million T cells yielded roughly 110 million unique TCR beta sequences and about 300 Gb of sequence data. An early release covering 550 to 700 HLA-typed donors comprised approximately 300 gigabases of sequencing data and approximately 80 million unique TCR sequences. Of the 300 to 450 genotyped donors, less than 90% were placed in the genetic ancestry cluster associated with self-reported Caucasian donors. The aim of the study was to test whether cataloging public T cell receptors could identify signatures of past pathogen exposure. The study profiled the T cell repertoires of 500 to 800 subjects by immunosequencing and related them to cytomegalovirus serostatus. A separate validation cohort of more than 100 different subjects was used in addition to the roughly 670-subject first cohort. To predict cytomegalovirus infection status, the study combined high-throughput TCR immunosequencing, statistical association of individual TCRs with disease status, and machine learning. In a later analysis, previously published TCR beta repertoires from 550 to 750 donors were re-analyzed and high-resolution HLA genotyping was added so that TCR occurrence patterns could be studied. Rather than drawing on any new phenotypic data, the later analysis identified candidate immune exposures from TCR beta sequences and the way those sequences occurred across donors. To decide whether each TCR beta V gene segment behaved as functional or pseudogenic, an earlier analysis of some 540 of the donors relied on high-throughput TCR beta sequencing. Donor age, sex, ethnicity and CMV serostatus were collected together with the repertoire data. A later genetic analysis took genome-wide SNP genotypes for about three fifths of the 666 donors and used that subset as a discovery cohort. All discovery cohort repertoires had been generated on a single sequencing platform. HLA typing included class I and class II loci at four-digit resolution. The number of donors typed differed by locus, with roughly 629-640 for A, B, C, DRB1 and DQB1, approximately 500 for DQA1, about 610 for DPA1, and 400 to 490 for DPB1. Because of strong linkage in the cohort, 4 to 6 DR-DQ haplotypes were treated as single units for association and clustering. On average, roughly 250,000 unique TCR beta nucleotide sequences were sequenced per donor among 398 genotyped donors of the cohort, with roughly 18% of those sequences being non-productive.

The CDR3 runs 14 amino acids, cysteine and phenylalanine included. Kept here is only the CDR3 DNA, which spans 42 bases and is read in frame from base 1. V and J are truncated by 2 bases and 4 bases respectively, leaving an intervening sequence of 12 bases. CDR1 and CDR2, looked up from the germline V gene, are MRHNA and SNTAGT. What the authors observed across the whole study: The authors suggested that the approach could potentially be extended to other disease states and immunological phenotypes. Specific HLA alleles were associated with 16,951 TCR beta sequences at a false discovery rate of 0.05 in a later analysis. The only immune exposure information available for the cohort was CMV serostatus. In an earlier analysis of fewer than 700 of the donors, most TCR beta V segments appeared in productive rearrangements about 87% or about 30% of the time, broadly matching IMGT annotations. Some IMGT-functional V segments, including TRBV6-2 and TRBV6-3, could not be distinguished by the 87-base-pair reads and were therefore excluded. A group of highly shared sequence variants was considered likely to be a technical artifact of the sequencing pipeline. An association between a missense DCLRE1C variant and V-gene and J-gene trimming of TCR beta chains was found in a later genetic analysis and replicated in an independent cohort. Linkage disequilibrium might explain the correlated functional status among segregating V segments, but an unknown experimental factor could not be ruled out. A further reported finding was that TCR beta sequences accurately predicted the HLA-A and HLA-B alleles for most subjects in the first cohort. Most TCR sequences were observed very rarely across donors, whereas some public TCRs were present in many individuals. Several of the top co-occurrence clusters appeared to be linked to parvovirus B19, influenza, CMV and Epstein-Barr virus, according to a later analysis. A few of the identified cytomegalovirus-associated TCR beta chains were confirmed in vitro to be specific for cytomegalovirus antigens. The presence/absence analyses assumed that sequencing depth was roughly uniform across donors, and that assumption may not be true. Because counts were too low, 15 or so rarely observed V segments, including chromosome 9 orphons, were excluded from the earlier analysis of 500 to 700 of the donors. In a later analysis, most CMV-associated TCR beta chains were found to appear HLA-restricted, with HLA associations seemingly driven largely by CMV exposure. A total of roughly 160 TCR beta chains were listed by the study as associated with cytomegalovirus. In a later analysis, the rate of TCR association differed among HLA loci, with DRB1 alleles having the most associated TCRs and HLA-C alleles having the fewest. In a later analysis, HLA-associated TCR beta chains were found to be more clonally expanded and to have lower generation probabilities than equally common non-associated chains. Assigning TCR associations to individual alleles was difficult when HLA alleles, especially DR and DQ, strongly co-occurred. According to a later genetic analysis, donors in an Asian-associated ancestry cluster had fewer N-insertions in productive TCRs than the approximately 610-donor mean. Cytomegalovirus status was reported to be diagnosed by the classifier with high specificity and sensitivity in both the original and validation cohorts. In this cohort, only TCR beta chains were sequenced, and detectable features were limited by the absence of alpha or paired-chain data. Because some donors lacked HLA typing at each locus, the association tests relied only on the typed subset.

Library preparation employed the immunoSEQ multiplex PCR assay. A mixture of 60 forward primers for TCR Vbeta segments and 13 reverse primers for TCR Jbeta segments was used in the multiplex PCR. A multiplex PCR assay on genomic DNA amplified the CDR3 region of rearranged TCR beta genes. On the Illumina HiSeq System, the amplified TCR beta libraries were sequenced as 87-base-pair reads. In the authors' own workflow: A later analysis tallied about 77 million unique TCR beta chains across the 666 repertoires, and some 10 million of those chains were shared by two or more donors. A nearest-neighbor algorithm error-corrected the raw reads and collapsed the reads into unique sequences, merging closely related sequences to remove PCR and sequencing errors. V, D and J gene segments were assigned by aligning CDR3 sequences to IMGT reference sequences. For a sequence to be retained, a match of at least six nucleotides to both a V gene segment and a J gene segment was required. A rearrangement was called productive if the CDR3 had no stop codons and remained in frame with V and J, and every other rearrangement was called non-productive. Following IMGT convention, CDR3 was defined as the stretch from the second conserved V-encoded cysteine to the conserved J-encoded phenylalanine. Sequences without an unambiguous match to a single V gene segment were excluded from the earlier analysis of about 640 of the donors. An earlier analysis of about 600 of the donors called V segments functional above 56.7% productive rearrangements and segregating when the between-donor standard deviation exceeded 5%. A statistical classification framework was developed to diagnose cytomegalovirus status using the catalog of TCR beta chain sequences. In a later analysis, TCR nucleotide sequences were compared against IMGT/GENE-DB human TR gene sequences so that V and J genes could be assigned. In a later analysis, CDR3 sequences and most-parsimonious VDJ recombination scenarios were assigned using the TCRdist pipeline. In a later analysis, each TCR beta chain was defined by its CDR3 amino acid sequence together with its V-gene family, and reads lacking a unique V-gene family were excluded. As a way to deal with suspected cross-contamination and a sequencing artifact, a later analysis dropped nearly 600 nucleotide sequences that were highly shared and had low generation probability. In a later analysis, a clonal expansion index for each public chain was calculated from normalized within-repertoire ranks of inferred template counts. Generation probabilities in a later analysis came from a VDJ recombination model fitted to out-of-frame rearrangements, and those results were checked against IGoR. In a later analysis, hypergeometric tests were used to score TCR-TCR, TCR-HLA and TCR-CMV co-occurrence, with a repertoire-size bias correction applied to TCR pairs. A later analysis estimated false discovery rates by permuting HLA or CMV assignments 20 times. In a later analysis, co-occurring TCRs were grouped using DBSCAN, with TCRdist sequence similarity added in when clustering inside HLA-allele-positive subsets. Repertoires with fewer than 30,000 or more than 120,000 public chains, plus five repertoires with anomalous nucleotide sharing, were excluded from co-occurrence clustering. This is the immuneACCESS table as TCRdb keeps it, with only in-frame sequences that have V and J called. A part of the clones is gone; compared with another copy, unresolved V genes explain less than half, and the rest is unexplained. The DNA was the basis for D and trimming; V, J and clone size are from that table. This sample comprises 130,000 to 150,000 clones, about 70% of them detected only once. 3.9% of the sample comes from the top ten.

The chain employs TRBV6-4 and TRBJ2-7; the best D guess is TRBD1, with 6 bases matching. The TCR was taken from a man younger than 30 in good health and CMV-seronegative. The sample comprised PBMCs. The bases read TGTGCCAGCAGTGACCTCGGACAGCGATACGAGCAGTACTTC. Translated, it reads CASSDLGQRYEQYF.